The 18 T cell receptor beta chains reported below all come from one sample, sequenced in a study of cytomegalovirus exposure and HLA in healthy donors. Libraries were prepared by immunoSEQ multiplex PCR; TCRdb keeps only in-frame clonotypes and omits some of them. The data hold just under 75,000 clones, with approximately 94% observed a single time. Sequenced input: PBMCs. These receptors all stem from a woman between 18 and 29 years old in good health and CMV-seropositive.

The CDR3 region is CAIKRGGLAGATGELFF. As DNA, the CDR3 is TGTGCCATCAAGCGAGGGGGACTAGCGGGTGCCACCGGGGAGCTGTTTTTT. V and J are TRBV28 and TRBJ2-2; 12 bases are a match to TRBD2. Trimming removed 10 bases from V and 4 bases from J; junction bases left unmatched: 13. Germline V gives CDR1 MDHEN, CDR2 SYDVKM. The CDR3 extends over 17 amino acids. Full variable domain (outside the CDR3, taken from reference TRBV28 and TRBJ2-2): DVKVTQSSRYLVKRTGEKVFLECVQDMDHENMFWYRQDPGLGLRLIYFSYDVKMKEKGDIPEGYSVSREKKERFSLILESASTNQTSMYLCAIKRGGLAGATGELFFGEGSRLTVL.

The chain is built from TRBV4-1 and TRBJ1-1, with unresolved D. CDR1 is MGHRA, CDR2 YSYEKL, per germline. The CDR3 is made up of 15 amino acids. Trimming shortened V by 3 bases and J by 7 bases, and 18 bases separated the two germline ends. DNA for the CDR3: TGCGCCAGCAGCCAGGGCCTACCGACGCAAGGTGAAGCTTTCTTT. Amino acids: CASSQGLPTQGEAFF.

The rearrangement joins TRBV4-1 to TRBJ2-5, with TRBD2 identical over 9 bases. The CDR3 is 16 amino acids. CDR1 MGHRA and CDR2 YSYEKL come from the germline V gene. Trimming at V came to 5 bases and at J to 2 bases, leaving 9 bases not matched to a gene. CDR3 nucleotides: TGCGCCAGCAGCGGGAGGCCTAGCGGGACTCAAGAGACCCAGTACTTC. This encodes CASSGRPSGTQETQYF.

This clone was picked up one time. This chain joins TRBV2 and TRBJ2-2; the D gene is possibly TRBD2 (6 bases). V was shortened by 6 bases and J by 5 bases, with 16 bases between the two germline ends. The germline gives CDR1 SNHLY, CDR2 FYNNEI. The CDR3 contains 15 residues. CDR3 loop: CASREGWLGTGELFF. In DNA form, the CDR3 reads TGTGCCAGCAGGGAGGGTTGGCTGGGGACCGGGGAGCTGTTTTTT.

This chain links TRBV27 with TRBJ2-1; D is possibly TRBD2 (5 bases). V lost 5 bases and J 5 bases, leaving 16 bases between the germline ends. The CDR3 loop spans 15 amino acids. Looked up from germline, CDR1 is MNHEY and CDR2 is SMNVEV (reference sequence). The CDR3 nucleotides read TGTGCCAGCAGTCCCCTTGGGGTCGGGGACAATGAGCAGTTCTTC. Encoded protein: CASSPLGVGDNEQFF.

V gene TRBV4-1 combines with J gene TRBJ1-3; D is perhaps TRBD1 (5 bases). The germline V gene has CDR1 MGHRA and CDR2 YSYEKL. The CDR3 has 17 residues. Trimming shortened V by 4 bases and J by 2 bases, and 18 bases separated the two germline ends. The CDR3 nucleotides read TGCGCCAGCAGCCGAATGTATCAGGGTATCGCTGGAAACACCATATATTTT. It codes for CASSRMYQGIAGNTIYF.

V gene TRBV5-4 combines with J gene TRBJ1-2; D gene unclear. Between the trimmed V and J ends, which lost 5 bases and 6 bases, there was a span of 14 bases. This CDR3 is built from 13 residues. Germline-derived CDR1 and CDR2 are SGHNT and YYREEE (reference sequence). The CDR3 coding sequence is TGTGCCAGCAGGGAGGCGGCAGTCGATGGCTACACCTTC. This encodes CASREAAVDGYTF.

The V gene is TRBV28, the J gene TRBJ2-7; D is possibly TRBD2 (6 bases). Per germline, CDR1 MDHEN and CDR2 SYDVKM. This CDR3 is 13 amino acids long. V lost 7 bases to trimming and J lost 5 bases, with 15 bases between them. CDR3 DNA: TGTGCCAGCACTCCCGCGGGACTTGACGAGCAGTACTTC. As protein: CASTPAGLDEQYF.

A single count supports this clone. This rearrangement joins TRBV4-2 to TRBJ2-7; a possible D gene is TRBD1 (6 bases). Trimming took 0 bases from V and 3 from J, leaving 9 bases between them. CDR1 and CDR2 from the germline V gene are LGHNA and YNFKEQ. This CDR3 is built from 14 residues. The CDR3 sequence is CASSQDRGHYEQYF. The DNA for the CDR3 is TGTGCCAGCAGCCAAGACAGGGGACACTACGAGCAGTACTTC.

The rearrangement uses TRBV7-6 and TRBJ1-6, with TRBD1 identical over 7 bases. Trimming took 5 bases from V and 10 from J; bases not matched to a gene: 11. CDR3 length equals 15 residues. CDR1 and CDR2 (germline): SGHVS, FNYEAQ. CDR3 residues: CASSPRTGWTSPLHF. CDR3 DNA sequence: TGTGCCAGCAGCCCCCGGACAGGTTGGACCTCACCCCTCCACTTT.

This clone was picked up one time. This chain links TRBV28 with TRBJ2-7, with D possibly being TRBD1 (6 bases). Trimming pared 6 bases from V and 0 bases from J, leaving 15 bases between. The germline CDR1 and CDR2 sequences are MDHEN and SYDVKM. This CDR3 has 15 amino acids. CDR3 nucleotides: TGTGCCAGCAGATCACCCACGGGACACTCCTACGAGCAGTACTTC. This gives the protein CASRSPTGHSYEQYF.

The chain has TRBV29-1 and TRBJ2-1; the match to TRBD1 covers 10 bases. CDR1 is SQVTM, CDR2 ANQGSEA, per germline. J lost 3 bases, V lost 5 bases, and 1 base had no gene match. The length of the CDR3 is 13 residues. The CDR3 sequence is CSVRTGGYNEQFF. The CDR3 DNA is TGCAGCGTTAGGACAGGGGGCTACAATGAGCAGTTCTTC.

The CDR3 sequence: CASSFFTSGNTGELFF. DNA for the CDR3: TGTGCCAGCAGTTTTTTCACTAGCGGAAACACCGGGGAGCTGTTTTTT. This chain connects TRBV28 to TRBJ2-2; 8 bases agree with TRBD2. There are 16 residues in the CDR3. Trimming removed 3 bases from V and 2 bases from J; junction bases left unmatched: 5. Germline V gene data show CDR1 as MDHEN and CDR2 as SYDVKM. Using reference TRBV28 and TRBJ2-2 for the parts outside the CDR3, the full variable domain is DVKVTQSSRYLVKRTGEKVFLECVQDMDHENMFWYRQDPGLGLRLIYFSYDVKMKEKGDIPEGYSVSREKKERFSLILESASTNQTSMYLCASSFFTSGNTGELFFGEGSRLTVL.

The chain joins TRBV19 to TRBJ2-7; weak D call: TRBD2 (6 bases). V lost 6 bases and J lost 0, with 15 bases in between. The CDR3 is 15 residues long. Germline values: CDR1 LNHDA, CDR2 SQIVND (reference sequence). The CDR3 here is CASSKRDGGSYEQYF. For the CDR3, the DNA is TGTGCCAGTAGCAAGAGGGACGGGGGCTCCTACGAGCAGTACTTC.

The V call is TRBV28, the J call TRBJ2-2; 8 nucleotides align to TRBD1. From germline, CDR1 is MDHEN and CDR2 SYDVKM. The CDR3 extends over 16 amino acids. V lost 5 bases to trimming and J lost 1 base; unmatched junction nucleotides: 6. CDR3 sequence reads: CASSAAGTGNTGELFF. CDR3 bases: TGTGCCAGCAGTGCCGCCGGGACAGGGAACACCGGGGAGCTGTTTTTT.

The chain uses TRBV7-2 and TRBJ1-2; possibly TRBD1 for D (5 bases). The germline CDR1 and CDR2 sequences are SGHTA and FQGNSA. V was cut by 1 base and J by 4 bases, with 10 bases left in between. CDR3 length: 14 residues. CDR3 region: CASSLVPGGYGYTF. In DNA form, the CDR3 reads TGTGCCAGCAGCTTAGTCCCGGGGGGCTATGGCTACACCTTC.

The gene calls are TRBV7-9 and TRBJ2-5; tentative D call: TRBD2 (5 bases). CDR1 and CDR2 from the germline V gene are SEHNR and FQNEAQ (reference sequence). The CDR3 has 13 residues. V was clipped by 5 bases and J by 1 base, with 8 bases between them. CDR3 amino acids: CASSPLAQETQYF. The CDR3 coding sequence is TGTGCCAGCAGCCCCCTAGCCCAAGAGACCCAGTACTTC. The full variable domain, in which reference TRBV7-9 and TRBJ2-5 provide the parts outside the CDR3, is DTGVSQNPRHKITKRGQNVTFRCDPISEHNRLYWYRQTLGQGPEFLTYFQNEAQLEKSRLLSDRFSAERPKGSFSTLEIQRTEQGDSAMYLCASSPLAQETQYFGPGTRLLVL.

The chain couples TRBV7-9 to TRBJ1-5; 7 bases are shared with TRBD1. In germline, CDR1 is SEHNR, CDR2 FQNEAQ (reference sequence). The ends lost 4 bases at V and 6 bases at J; junction bases unmatched: 12. The CDR3 runs to 16 residues. The CDR3 coding sequence is TGTGCCAGCAGCTCCCCCGACAGGGAAGGCGGTCAGCCCCAGCATTTT. Translating gives CASSSPDREGGQPQHF.